One and the same sample provided the 28 T cell receptor beta chains below, sequenced in a study of T cell repertoires in cytomegalovirus infection. TCRdb re-derived calls from the reads in MiXCR, one entry per CDR3 protein. The sample lists about 920,000 distinct CDR3 sequences, about a third occurring once. These receptors have no identified antigens. The material sequenced was cultured CD8+ T cells from PBMCs, taken from culture after CMV antigen stimulation. These receptors all come from a human donor in good health (CMV status not recorded). Some clones in this sample may be carry-over from other donors' samples.

Worth noting for this clonotype: It may be a read error: a sequence one base away is much more abundant. The CDR3 end shows no conserved phenylalanine or tryptophan, and so a read error is likely. The V gene is TRBV6-6, the J gene TRBJ2-2, with 8 bases identical to TRBD1. From germline, CDR1 is MNHNY and CDR2 SVGAGI (reference sequence). This CDR3 has 14 residues. With 6 bases clipped from V and 4 bases from J, the junction kept 4 bases outside the gene matches. The CDR3 is CASRSTGVTGELFS. In DNA form, the CDR3 reads TGTGCCAGCAGGTCGACAGGGGTCACCGGGGAGCTGTTTTCT.

The genes are TRBV5-6 and TRBJ2-7; 8 bases match TRBD1. Germline V gene sequence: CDR1 SGHDT, CDR2 YYEEEE. V lost 4 bases to trimming and J lost 3 bases; unmatched junction nucleotides: 12. The CDR3 has 16 amino acids. CDR3 nucleotides: TGTGCCAGCAGCCCCTACAGGGGGAACATTCTCTACGAGCAGTACTTC. It yields the protein CASSPYRGNILYEQYF.

J is TRBJ1-1 and V is TRBV27; D unresolved. The CDR3 extends over 16 amino acids. Germline CDR1 and CDR2: MNHEY and SMNVEV (reference sequence). V lost 4 bases and J 3 bases, leaving 18 bases between the germline ends. The CDR3 loop is CASSSLVALRDTEAFF. Written as DNA, the CDR3 is TGTGCCAGCAGTTCTCTTGTCGCGTTGCGGGACACTGAAGCTTTCTTT.

This clonotype was recorded many times. The rearrangement joins TRBV7-2 to TRBJ2-1, with D unresolved. V gave up 3 bases and J gave up 3 bases, with 9 bases separating them. CDR1 is SGHTA, CDR2 FQGNSA, per germline. The CDR3 has 14 amino acids. In DNA, the CDR3 is TGTGCCAGCAGCTTCAGTGAGTTCTACAATGAGCAGTTCTTC. Translated: CASSFSEFYNEQFF.

V and J are TRBV4-3 and TRBJ2-5; 9 bases match TRBD2. The CDR3 runs to 14 residues. Per the germline V gene, CDR1 is LGHNA and CDR2 is YSLEER. Germline trimming cut 3 bases from V and 5 bases from J; bases unmatched to any gene: 4. CDR3 bases: TGCGCCAGCAGCCAGACTAGCGGACGGGAGACCCAGTACTTC. This codes for CASSQTSGRETQYF.

The CDR3 sequence: CASSLSSFPEQYV. CDR3 DNA: TGTGCCAGCAGCTTATCAAGCTTTCCCGAGCAGTACGTC. The chain is built from TRBV7-9 and TRBJ2-7, with D hard to call. Germline values: CDR1 SEHNR, CDR2 FQNEAQ (reference sequence). The CDR3 consists of 13 residues. Between the trimmed V and J ends, which lost 2 bases and 6 bases, there was a span of 11 bases.

This clonotype has only a few counts. V gene TRBV6-1 combines with J gene TRBJ2-1; 9 bases agree with TRBD1. This CDR3 comprises 16 residues. Unmatched junction bases numbered 10, after V lost 7 bases and J lost 3 bases. CDR1 and CDR2 from the germline V gene are MNHNS and SASEGT. CDR3 sequence: CASTPNRDRVYNEQFF. The CDR3 nucleotides are TGTGCCAGCACCCCTAACCGGGACAGGGTCTACAATGAGCAGTTCTTC.

J is TRBJ1-2 and V is TRBV20-1, with 11 nucleotides matching TRBD1. Germline V lookup: CDR1 DFQATT, CDR2 SNEGSKA (reference sequence). The CDR3 has 17 residues. Trimming cost V 5 bases and J 1 base; bases outside gene matches: 12. CDR3 amino acids: CSAHLGDRGYHNYGYTF. CDR3 DNA: TGCAGTGCTCACCTAGGGGACAGGGGGTACCATAACTATGGCTACACCTTC.

The rearrangement uses TRBV12-3 or TRBV12-4 and TRBJ2-1, with D perhaps TRBD1 (5 bases). CDR3 length: 12 amino acids. V lost 7 bases to trimming and J lost 7 bases, with 11 bases between them. The CDR3 region is CASTRQGNEQFF. CDR3 sequence (DNA): TGTGCCAGCACTCGCCAGGGTAATGAGCAGTTCTTC.

This clonotype was observed a few times. The rearrangement uses TRBV7-9 and TRBJ1-5; 8 bases agree with TRBD1. The CDR3 spans 16 residues. Germline V gene lookup returns CDR1 SEHNR and CDR2 FQNEAQ (reference sequence). J lost 7 bases, V lost 1 base, and 9 bases had no gene match. The CDR3 nucleotides are TGTGCCAGCAGCTTAGGGAGGACAGGGAAATCACAGCCCCAGCATTTT. Protein product: CASSLGRTGKSQPQHF.

This clonotype was counted ten times or more. The genes are TRBV6-2 or TRBV6-3 and TRBJ2-3, with D unclear. CDR1 is MNHEY, CDR2 SVGEGT, per germline. The length of the CDR3 is 14 residues. V was pared by 1 base and J by 2 bases, with 7 bases between. The CDR3 sequence: CASSYFSLTDTQYF. DNA of the CDR3: TGTGCCAGCAGTTACTTCTCCCTCACAGATACGCAGTATTTT.

The chain is built from TRBV29-1 and TRBJ2-1, with unresolved D. The CDR3 is 13 amino acids. The V gene's germline CDR1 is SQVTM and CDR2 ANQGSEA. V lost 8 bases and J 1 base, leaving 12 bases between the germline ends. The CDR3 sequence: CSPRPGSYNEQFF. As DNA, the CDR3 is TGCAGCCCGAGACCCGGATCCTACAATGAGCAGTTCTTC.

This clonotype has more than one count but fewer than ten. The V and J genes are TRBV27 and TRBJ2-1; 8 bases are a match to TRBD1. This CDR3 has 15 amino acids. After removal of 1 base from V and 8 bases from J, the junction contained 7 bases not matched to a gene. The germline gives CDR1 MNHEY, CDR2 SMNVEV (reference sequence). The CDR3 DNA is TGTGCCAGCAGTTTATTACGCGACAGGGGCGATGAGCAGTTCTTC. It specifies CASSLLRDRGDEQFF.

The gene calls are TRBV12-5 and TRBJ2-1; D tentatively fits TRBD1 or TRBD2 (6 bases each). This CDR3 is built from 18 residues. Germline lookup yields CDR1 LGHNT and CDR2 FRNRAP. V dropped 3 bases and J dropped 4 bases, with 22 bases sitting between them. Here the CDR3 DNA reads TGTGCTAGTGGTTTTGATTCCGGGGGCACACTCCAATACAATGAGCAGTTCTTC. Translated: CASGFDSGGTLQYNEQFF. The whole variable domain, filled in from reference TRBV12-5 and TRBJ2-1, reads DARVTQTPRHKVTEMGQEVTMRCQPILGHNTVFWYRQTMMQGLELLAYFRNRAPLDDSGMPKDRFSAEMPDATLATLKIQPSEPRDSAVYFCASGFDSGGTLQYNEQFFGPGTRLTVL.

The J gene is TRBJ1-2, the V gene TRBV6-1; D call uncertain. V lost 5 bases to trimming and J lost 1 base, with 8 bases between them. Germline CDR1 and CDR2: MNHNS and SASEGT. The CDR3 spans 13 residues. The CDR3 loop is CASSSDVNYGYTF. The CDR3 region has the DNA TGTGCCAGCAGTTCGGACGTTAACTATGGCTACACCTTC.

J is TRBJ2-1 and V is TRBV28, with D perhaps TRBD1 or TRBD2 (5 bases each). Germline CDR1 is MDHEN and CDR2 is SYDVKM. This CDR3 is 11 amino acids long. V lost 5 bases and J 11 bases, leaving 10 bases between the germline ends. CDR3 nucleotide sequence: TGTGCCAGCAGTCCCGGGGCGAAGCAGTTCTTC. Translation: CASSPGAKQFF. Drawing the rest from reference TRBV28 and TRBJ2-1, the complete variable domain is DVKVTQSSRYLVKRTGEKVFLECVQDMDHENMFWYRQDPGLGLRLIYFSYDVKMKEKGDIPEGYSVSREKKERFSLILESASTNQTSMYLCASSPGAKQFFGPGTRLTVL.

The V call is TRBV12-3 or TRBV12-4, the J call TRBJ2-3; D unresolved. V lost 2 bases to trimming and J lost 6 bases, with 12 bases between them. The CDR3 has 14 residues. The CDR3, as DNA: TGTGCCAGCAGTTTAACAGCTTGGTCGGATACGCAGTATTTT. Its translation: CASSLTAWSDTQYF.

This clonotype came up a few times. V gene TRBV3-1 combines with J gene TRBJ2-1; D is possibly TRBD2 (6 bases). The CDR3 sequence is 20 residues long. Trimming pared 4 bases from V and 0 bases from J, leaving 25 bases between. Germline CDR1 and CDR2: LGHDT and YNNKEL (reference sequence). The CDR3 spells CASSLSAARASGSSYNEQFF. The CDR3, as DNA: TGTGCCAGCAGCCTCAGCGCAGCGAGGGCCTCCGGGAGCTCCTACAATGAGCAGTTCTTC.

A few counts support this clonotype. The DNA is left out, because the CDR3 cannot be placed on it with certainty; the CDR3 is given as TCRdb lists it. This chain uses TRBV2 with TRBJ2-3; TRBD2, the table's D call, was not compared with the DNA. Germline V gives CDR1 SNHLY, CDR2 FYNNEI. The CDR3 spans 16 amino acids, including both terminal residues. CDR3 protein: CASSILDRRGTDTQYF.

This clonotype was counted at least ten times. The CDR3 DNA is TGTGCCAGCAGAGAAGGGACCTCGCGGTTCTTC. Its protein product is CASREGTSRFF. V usage is TRBV12-3 or TRBV12-4 and J usage is TRBJ2-1, with D perhaps assigned TRBD1 or TRBD2 (5 bases each). The length of the CDR3 is 11 residues. V dropped 6 bases and J dropped 15 bases, with 15 bases sitting between them.

This clonotype was detected a few times. V gene TRBV6-8 combines with J gene TRBJ1-5; D is uncertain. V lost 0 bases to trimming and J lost 3 bases, with 9 bases between them. CDR1 is MNHGY and CDR2 is SAAAGT in the germline V gene. CDR3 size: 15 residues. CDR3: CASSYSGIDNQPQHF. The CDR3 DNA reads as TGTGCCAGCAGTTACTCGGGCATTGACAATCAGCCCCAGCATTTT.

In regard to this clonotype: A read error may account for a junction end that differs from germline. The chain combines TRBV7-6 with TRBJ1-4; D not certain. The germline gives CDR1 SGHVS, CDR2 FNYEAQ. The CDR3 consists of 13 residues. CDR3 DNA sequence: TGTGTCAGCAGTATATCACCTAATGAAAAACTGTTTTTT. Translated, it gives CVSSISPNEKLFF.

The chain carries TRBV2 and TRBJ1-3, with no clear D. This CDR3 contains 15 residues. Trimming stripped 1 base from V and 0 bases from J, with 7 bases between. The germline V gene encodes CDR1 SNHLY and CDR2 FYNNEI. CDR3 in DNA: TGTGCCAGCAGTGAAGGACGGAGCTCTGGAAACACCATATATTTT. It yields the protein CASSEGRSSGNTIYF.

V is TRBV12-3 or TRBV12-4 and J is TRBJ2-3; 10 bases are shared with TRBD1. V lost 5 bases to trimming and J lost 7 bases; unmatched junction nucleotides: 9. The CDR3 loop spans 15 amino acids. CDR3 residues: CASSESGQGKYTQYF. DNA of the CDR3: TGTGCCAGCAGTGAGTCGGGACAGGGGAAGTATACGCAGTATTTT.

V and J are TRBV28 and TRBJ2-1, with 10 nucleotides matching TRBD2. The CDR3 is 17 amino acids. V lost 1 base to trimming and J lost 7 bases; unmatched junction nucleotides: 10. In germline, CDR1 is MDHEN, CDR2 SYDVKM. In nucleotides, the CDR3 is TGTGCCAGCAGTTTATCCGCTAGCGGGGGTCCTTTGAATGAGCAGTTCTTC. Residues: CASSLSASGGPLNEQFF.

J is TRBJ1-1 and V is TRBV10-2; the match to TRBD1 covers 11 bases. Germline V gene lookup returns CDR1 WSHSY and CDR2 SAAADI. Trimming cost V 10 bases and J 5 bases; bases outside gene matches: 12. The length of the CDR3 is 15 residues. DNA for the CDR3: TGCGCCACAGAAAGGACAGGGGGCTCTCTTACTGAAGCTTTCTTT. Protein: CATERTGGSLTEAFF.

V and J are TRBV7-8 and TRBJ2-6; tentative D call: TRBD1 (5 bases). The ends were cut back, 6 bases at V and 0 bases at J, with 18 bases in the middle. Germline CDR1 and CDR2: SGHVS and FQNEAQ. This CDR3 is 18 amino acids long. As DNA, the CDR3 is TGTGCCAGCAGTCAGGGAAGAAGGGGATACTCTGGGGCCAACGTCCTGACTTTC. This gives the protein CASSQGRRGYSGANVLTF. The full variable domain, with the rest looked up from reference TRBV7-8 and TRBJ2-6, is GAGVSQSPRYKVAKRGQDVALRCDPISGHVSLFWYQQALGQGPEFLTYFQNEAQLDKSGLPSDRFFAERPEGSVSTLKIQRTQQEDSAVYLCASSQGRRGYSGANVLTFGAGSRLTVL.

Only a few counts were recorded for this clonotype. This chain connects TRBV7-9 to TRBJ2-3; 7 positions agree with TRBD2. J gave up 5 bases and V 6 bases, and 8 bases lay outside the gene matches. The CDR3 has 14 amino acids. Germline lookup yields CDR1 SEHNR and CDR2 FQNEAQ (reference sequence). For the CDR3, the DNA is TGTGCCAGCAGGGTGGGAGGGGTTGAAGATACGCAGTATTTT. Its translation: CASRVGGVEDTQYF.